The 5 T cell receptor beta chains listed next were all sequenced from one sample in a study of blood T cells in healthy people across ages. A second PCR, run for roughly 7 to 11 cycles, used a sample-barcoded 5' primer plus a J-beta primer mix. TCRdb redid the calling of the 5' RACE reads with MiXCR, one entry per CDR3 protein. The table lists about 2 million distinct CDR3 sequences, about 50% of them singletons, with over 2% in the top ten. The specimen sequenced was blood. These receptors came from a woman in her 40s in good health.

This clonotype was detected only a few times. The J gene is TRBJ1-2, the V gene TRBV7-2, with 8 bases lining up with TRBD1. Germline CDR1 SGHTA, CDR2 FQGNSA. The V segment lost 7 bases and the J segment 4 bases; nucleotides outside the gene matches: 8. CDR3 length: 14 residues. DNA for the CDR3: TGTGCCAGCACCGTGAAAGGACAGGGCTATGGCTACACCTTC. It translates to CASTVKGQGYGYTF.

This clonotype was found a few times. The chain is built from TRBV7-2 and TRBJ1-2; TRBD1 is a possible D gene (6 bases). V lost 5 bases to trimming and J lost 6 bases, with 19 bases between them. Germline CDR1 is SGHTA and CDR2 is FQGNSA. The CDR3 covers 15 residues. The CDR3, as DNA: TGTGCCAGCAGCGTTACACAGGGTTTTGAGCATGGCTACACCTTC. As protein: CASSVTQGFEHGYTF.

The CDR3 region is CSATPVVGQGDYNEQFF. CDR3 nucleotide sequence: TGCAGTGCTACCCCCGTCGTCGGACAGGGGGATTACAATGAGCAGTTCTTC. This chain connects TRBV20-1 to TRBJ2-1; 10 positions agree with TRBD1. CDR3 size: 17 residues. J lost 4 bases, V lost 4 bases, and 13 bases had no gene match. Germline V gene data show CDR1 as DFQATT and CDR2 as SNEGSKA (reference sequence).

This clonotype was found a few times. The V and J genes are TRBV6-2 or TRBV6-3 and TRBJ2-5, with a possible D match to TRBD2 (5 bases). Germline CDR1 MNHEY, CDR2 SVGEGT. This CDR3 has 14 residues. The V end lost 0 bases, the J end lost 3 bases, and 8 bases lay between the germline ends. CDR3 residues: CASSYSRVKETQYF. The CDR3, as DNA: TGTGCCAGCAGTTACTCGCGGGTAAAAGAGACCCAGTACTTC.

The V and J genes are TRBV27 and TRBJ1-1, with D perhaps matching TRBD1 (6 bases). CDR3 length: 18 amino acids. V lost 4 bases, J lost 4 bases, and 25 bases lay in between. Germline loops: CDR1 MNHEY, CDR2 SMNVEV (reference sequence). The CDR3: CASSYGQGRGVVFTEAFF. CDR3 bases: TGTGCCAGCAGTTACGGCCAGGGGAGAGGAGTGGTATTCACTGAAGCTTTCTTT.